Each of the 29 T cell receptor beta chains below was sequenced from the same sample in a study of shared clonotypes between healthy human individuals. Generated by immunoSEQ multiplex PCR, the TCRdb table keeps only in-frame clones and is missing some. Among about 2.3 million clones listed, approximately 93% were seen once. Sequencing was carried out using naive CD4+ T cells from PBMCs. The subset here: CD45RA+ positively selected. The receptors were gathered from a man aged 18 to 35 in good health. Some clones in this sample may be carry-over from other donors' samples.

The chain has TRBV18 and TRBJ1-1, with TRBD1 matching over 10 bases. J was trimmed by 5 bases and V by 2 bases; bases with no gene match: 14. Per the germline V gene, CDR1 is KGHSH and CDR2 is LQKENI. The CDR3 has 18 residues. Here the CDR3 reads CASSPTGQGMVLTTEAFF. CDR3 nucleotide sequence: TGTGCCAGCTCACCAACGGGACAGGGGATGGTGTTGACTACTGAAGCTTTCTTT.

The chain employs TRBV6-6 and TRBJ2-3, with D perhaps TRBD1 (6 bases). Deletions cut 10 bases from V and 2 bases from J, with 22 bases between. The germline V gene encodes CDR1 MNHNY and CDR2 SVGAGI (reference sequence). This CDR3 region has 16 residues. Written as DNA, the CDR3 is TGTGCCACCAAAGCCCTAACAGGGTATCCCACAGATACGCAGTATTTT. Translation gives CATKALTGYPTDTQYF.

This CDR3 is CASSPRQYNEQFF. The CDR3 nucleotides read TGTGCCAGCAGCCCCCGGCAATACAATGAGCAGTTCTTC. This chain joins TRBV11-3 and TRBJ2-1; D call uncertain. Between the trimmed V and J ends, which lost 5 bases and 4 bases, there was a span of 9 bases. Germline loops: CDR1 SGHNT, CDR2 YENEEA. The CDR3 sequence is 13 residues long.

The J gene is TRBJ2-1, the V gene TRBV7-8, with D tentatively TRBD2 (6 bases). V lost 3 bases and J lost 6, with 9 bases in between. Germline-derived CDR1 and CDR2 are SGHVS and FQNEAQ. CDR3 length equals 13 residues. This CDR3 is CASSFLGGNEQFF. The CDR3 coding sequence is TGTGCCAGCAGCTTTTTGGGGGGCAATGAGCAGTTCTTC.

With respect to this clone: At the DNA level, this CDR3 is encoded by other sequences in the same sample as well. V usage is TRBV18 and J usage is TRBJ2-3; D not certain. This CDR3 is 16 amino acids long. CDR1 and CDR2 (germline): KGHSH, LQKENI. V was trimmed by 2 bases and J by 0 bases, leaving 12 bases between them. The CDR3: CASSPVSGSSTDTQYF. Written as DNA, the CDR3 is TGTGCCAGCTCACCAGTCTCCGGGTCTAGCACAGATACGCAGTATTTT. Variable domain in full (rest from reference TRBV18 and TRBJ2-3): NAGVMQNPRHLVRRRGQEARLRCSPMKGHSHVYWYRQLPEEGLKFMVYLQKENIIDESGMPKERFSAEFPKEGPSILRIQQVVRGDSAAYFCASSPVSGSSTDTQYFGPGTRLTVL.

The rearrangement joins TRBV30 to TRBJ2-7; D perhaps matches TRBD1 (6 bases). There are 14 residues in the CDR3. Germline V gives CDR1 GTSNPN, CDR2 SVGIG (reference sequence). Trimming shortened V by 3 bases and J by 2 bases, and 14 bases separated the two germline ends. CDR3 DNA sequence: TGTGCCTGGAGGGGGTGGGGGCAGACCTACGAGCAGTACTTC. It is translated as CAWRGWGQTYEQYF.

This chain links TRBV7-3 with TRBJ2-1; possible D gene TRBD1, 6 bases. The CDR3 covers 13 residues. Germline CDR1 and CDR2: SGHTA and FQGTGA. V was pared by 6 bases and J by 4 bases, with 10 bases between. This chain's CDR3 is CASRQDSYNEQFF. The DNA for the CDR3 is TGTGCCAGCAGACAGGACAGTTACAATGAGCAGTTCTTC.

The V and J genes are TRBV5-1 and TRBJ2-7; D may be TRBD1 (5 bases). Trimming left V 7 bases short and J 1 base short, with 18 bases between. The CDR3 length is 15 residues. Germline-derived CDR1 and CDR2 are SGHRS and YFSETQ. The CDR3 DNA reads TGCGCCAGCCAGGGTGGGGAATGGGGTTCCTACGAGCAGTACTTC. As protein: CASQGGEWGSYEQYF. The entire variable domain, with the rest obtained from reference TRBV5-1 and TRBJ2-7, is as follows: KAGVTQTPRYLIKTRGQQVTLSCSPISGHRSVSWYQQTPGQGLQFLFEYFSETQRNKGNFPGRFSGRQFSNSRSEMNVSTLELGDSALYLCASQGGEWGSYEQYFGPGTRLTVT.

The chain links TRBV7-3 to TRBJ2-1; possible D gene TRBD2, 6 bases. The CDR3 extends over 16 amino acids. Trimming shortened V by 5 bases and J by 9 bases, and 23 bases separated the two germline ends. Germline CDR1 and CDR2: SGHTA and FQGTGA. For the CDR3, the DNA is TGTGCCAGCAGCAGACACGCGACTAGTAACCTTGGTGAGCAGTTCTTC. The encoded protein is CASSRHATSNLGEQFF.

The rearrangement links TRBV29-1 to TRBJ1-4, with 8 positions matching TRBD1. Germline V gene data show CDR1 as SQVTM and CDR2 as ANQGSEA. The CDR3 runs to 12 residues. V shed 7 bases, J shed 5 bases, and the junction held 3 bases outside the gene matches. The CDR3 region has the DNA TGCAGCGCAACAGGGGGGAATGAAAAACTGTTTTTT. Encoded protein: CSATGGNEKLFF. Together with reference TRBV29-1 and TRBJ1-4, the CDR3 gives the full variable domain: SAVISQKPSRDICQRGTSLTIQCQVDSQVTMMFWYRQQPGQSLTLIATANQGSEATYESGFVIDKFPISRPNLTFSTLTVSNMSPEDSSIYLCSATGGNEKLFFGSGTQLSVL.

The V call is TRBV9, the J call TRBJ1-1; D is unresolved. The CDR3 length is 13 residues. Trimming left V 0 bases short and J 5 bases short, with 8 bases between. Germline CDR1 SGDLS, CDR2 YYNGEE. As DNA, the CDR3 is TGTGCCAGCAGCGTAGGAATAATAACTGAAGCTTTCTTT. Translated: CASSVGIITEAFF.

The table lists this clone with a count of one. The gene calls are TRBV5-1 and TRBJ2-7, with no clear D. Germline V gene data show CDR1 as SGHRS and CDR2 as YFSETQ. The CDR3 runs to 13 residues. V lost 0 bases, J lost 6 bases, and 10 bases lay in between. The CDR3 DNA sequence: TGCGCCAGCAGCTTGGTCGTCGGTTTCGAGCAGTACTTC. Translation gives CASSLVVGFEQYF.

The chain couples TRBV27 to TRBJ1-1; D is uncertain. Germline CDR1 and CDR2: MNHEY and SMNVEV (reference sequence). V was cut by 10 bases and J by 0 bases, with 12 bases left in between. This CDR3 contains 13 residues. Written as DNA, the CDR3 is TGTGCCACATCGCGCGGGGTGAACACTGAAGCTTTCTTT. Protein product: CATSRGVNTEAFF.

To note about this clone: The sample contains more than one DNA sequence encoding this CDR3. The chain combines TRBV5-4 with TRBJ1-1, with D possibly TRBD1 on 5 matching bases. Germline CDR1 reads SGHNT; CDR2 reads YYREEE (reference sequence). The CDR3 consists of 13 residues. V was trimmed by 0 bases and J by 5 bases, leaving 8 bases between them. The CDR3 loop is CASSLAGSTEAFF. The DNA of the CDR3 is TGTGCCAGCAGCTTGGCAGGGTCAACTGAAGCTTTCTTT.

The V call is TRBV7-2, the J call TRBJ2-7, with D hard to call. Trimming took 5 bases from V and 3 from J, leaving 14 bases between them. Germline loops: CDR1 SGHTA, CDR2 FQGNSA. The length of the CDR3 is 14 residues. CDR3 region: CASSPLGRFYEQYF. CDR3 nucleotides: TGTGCCAGCAGCCCTCTTGGACGGTTCTACGAGCAGTACTTC.

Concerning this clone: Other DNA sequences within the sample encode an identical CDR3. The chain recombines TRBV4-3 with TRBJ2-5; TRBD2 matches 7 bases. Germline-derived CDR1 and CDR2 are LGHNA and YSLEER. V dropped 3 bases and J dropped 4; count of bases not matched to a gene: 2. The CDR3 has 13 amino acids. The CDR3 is CASSQASGETQYF. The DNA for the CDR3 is TGCGCCAGCAGCCAGGCTAGCGGAGAGACCCAGTACTTC.

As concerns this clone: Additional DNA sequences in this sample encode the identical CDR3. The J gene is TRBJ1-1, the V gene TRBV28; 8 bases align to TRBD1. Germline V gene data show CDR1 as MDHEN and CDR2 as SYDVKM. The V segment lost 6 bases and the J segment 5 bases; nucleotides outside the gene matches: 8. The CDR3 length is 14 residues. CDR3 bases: TGTGCCAGCAGCACAACAGGGGGAGGTACTGAAGCTTTCTTT. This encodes CASSTTGGGTEAFF.

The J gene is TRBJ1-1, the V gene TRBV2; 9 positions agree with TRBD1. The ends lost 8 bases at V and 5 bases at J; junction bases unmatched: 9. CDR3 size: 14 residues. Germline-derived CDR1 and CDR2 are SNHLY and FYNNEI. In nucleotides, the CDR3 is TGTGCCAGCGGAGACAGGGGGTTGGGGACTGAAGCTTTCTTT. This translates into CASGDRGLGTEAFF.

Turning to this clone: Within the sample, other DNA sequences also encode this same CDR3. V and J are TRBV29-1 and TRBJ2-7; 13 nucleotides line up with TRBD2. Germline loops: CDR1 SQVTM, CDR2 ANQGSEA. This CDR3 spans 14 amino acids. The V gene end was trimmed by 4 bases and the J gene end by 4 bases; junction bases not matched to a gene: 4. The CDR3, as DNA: TGCAGCGTTGGGGTACTAGCGGGAGGGTACGAGCAGTACTTC. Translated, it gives CSVGVLAGGYEQYF.

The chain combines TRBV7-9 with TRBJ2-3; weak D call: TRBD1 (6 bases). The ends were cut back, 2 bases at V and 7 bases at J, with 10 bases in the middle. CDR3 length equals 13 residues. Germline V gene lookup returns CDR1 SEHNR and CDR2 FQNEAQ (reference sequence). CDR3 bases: TGTGCCAGCAGCTTAACAGGGCAGCATACGCAGTATTTT. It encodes CASSLTGQHTQYF.

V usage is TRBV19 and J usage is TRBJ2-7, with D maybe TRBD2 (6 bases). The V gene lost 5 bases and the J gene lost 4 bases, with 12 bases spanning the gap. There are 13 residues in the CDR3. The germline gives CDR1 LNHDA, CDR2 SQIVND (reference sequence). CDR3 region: CASSHGTEYEQYF. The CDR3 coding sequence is TGTGCCAGTAGTCACGGGACTGAGTACGAGCAGTACTTC.

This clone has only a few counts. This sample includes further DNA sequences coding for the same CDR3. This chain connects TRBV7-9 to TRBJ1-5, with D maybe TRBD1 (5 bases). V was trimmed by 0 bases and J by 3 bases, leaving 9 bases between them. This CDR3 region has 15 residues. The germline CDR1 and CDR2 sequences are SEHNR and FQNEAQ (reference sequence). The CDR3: CASSLASGINQPQHF. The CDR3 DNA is TGTGCCAGCAGCTTAGCGTCAGGGATCAATCAGCCCCAGCATTTT.

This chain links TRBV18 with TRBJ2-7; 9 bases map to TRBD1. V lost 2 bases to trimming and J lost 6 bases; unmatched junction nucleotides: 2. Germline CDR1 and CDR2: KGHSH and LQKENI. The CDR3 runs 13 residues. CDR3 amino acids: CASSPDRGFEQYF. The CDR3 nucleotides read TGTGCCAGCTCACCAGACAGGGGGTTCGAGCAGTACTTC. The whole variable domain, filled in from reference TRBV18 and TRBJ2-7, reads NAGVMQNPRHLVRRRGQEARLRCSPMKGHSHVYWYRQLPEEGLKFMVYLQKENIIDESGMPKERFSAEFPKEGPSILRIQQVVRGDSAAYFCASSPDRGFEQYFGPGTRLTVT.

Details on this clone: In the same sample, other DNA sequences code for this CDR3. This CDR3 is CAWSADSNQPQHF. CDR3 DNA sequence: TGTGCCTGGAGCGCTGACAGTAATCAGCCCCAGCATTTT. The gene calls are TRBV30 and TRBJ1-5; D possibly corresponds to TRBD1 (5 bases). Trimming shortened V by 3 bases and J by 4 bases, and 10 bases separated the two germline ends. The length of the CDR3 is 13 residues. The germline V gene has CDR1 GTSNPN and CDR2 SVGIG (reference sequence).

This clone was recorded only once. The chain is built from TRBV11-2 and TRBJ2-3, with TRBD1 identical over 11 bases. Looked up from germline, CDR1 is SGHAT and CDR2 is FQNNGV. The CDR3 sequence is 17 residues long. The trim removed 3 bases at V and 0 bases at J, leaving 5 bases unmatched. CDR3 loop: CASSFSGTGGSTDTQYF. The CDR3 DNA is TGTGCCAGCAGCTTTTCCGGGACAGGGGGAAGCACAGATACGCAGTATTTT.

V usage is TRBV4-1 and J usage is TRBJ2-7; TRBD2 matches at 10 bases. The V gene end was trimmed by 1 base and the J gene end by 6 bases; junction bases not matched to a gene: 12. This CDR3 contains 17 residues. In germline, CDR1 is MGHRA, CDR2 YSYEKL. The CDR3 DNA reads TGCGCCAGCAGCCAAGTAGGTCTCCTAGCGGGAGAAAGCGAGCAGTACTTC. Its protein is CASSQVGLLAGESEQYF.

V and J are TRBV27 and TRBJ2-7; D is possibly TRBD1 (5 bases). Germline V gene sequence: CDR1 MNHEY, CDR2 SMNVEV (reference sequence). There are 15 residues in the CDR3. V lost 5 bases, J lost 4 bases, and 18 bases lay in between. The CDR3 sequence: CASSPRSGLGYEQYF. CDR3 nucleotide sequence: TGTGCCAGCAGTCCTCGGTCAGGGCTGGGGTACGAGCAGTACTTC.

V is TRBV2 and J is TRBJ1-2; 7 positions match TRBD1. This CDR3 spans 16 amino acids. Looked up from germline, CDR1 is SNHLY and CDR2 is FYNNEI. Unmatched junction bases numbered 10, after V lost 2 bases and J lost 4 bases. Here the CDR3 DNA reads TGTGCCAGCAGTGAAAGGACGGGGACAGTCAGCTATGGCTACACCTTC. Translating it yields CASSERTGTVSYGYTF.

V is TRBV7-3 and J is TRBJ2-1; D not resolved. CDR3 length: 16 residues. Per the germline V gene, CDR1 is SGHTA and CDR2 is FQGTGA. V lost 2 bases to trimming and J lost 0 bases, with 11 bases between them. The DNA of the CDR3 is TGTGCCAGCAGCTTAGGATCTCCTAGCTCCTACAATGAGCAGTTCTTC. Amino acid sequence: CASSLGSPSSYNEQFF.